The clone carrying this T cell receptor beta chain was seen only a few times. The data derive from a study of blood T cell repertoires in COVID-19. Study background: COVID-19 samples from acute and convalescent phases originated in the United States, Italy and Spain. PBMCs, B-cell-depleted T cells, or T cells were the source of the cDNA or gDNA that made up the material.

Per the germline V gene, CDR1 is MNHEY and CDR2 is SMNVEV (reference sequence). V lost 0 bases and J lost 6; bases outside the gene matches: 2. The CDR3 consists of 14 residues. Seattle patients were enrolled while actively infected and followed longitudinally. Per the original data handling: It was from reference gene primer amplification that nucleated cell counts were estimated. Sequencing was performed with immunoSEQ multiplex PCR; in TCRdb, only in-frame clones are kept and a portion is missing. Clone size and V and J calls were adopted from that table, with D and trimming inferred from the DNA. The table includes fewer than 150,000 clones, around 90% detected once.

Sample: peripheral blood. This sequence joins TRBV27 and TRBJ1-5, with 7 positions matching TRBD1. The clonotype comes from a woman between 55 and 75 years old with COVID-19, enrolled during active disease. CDR3 nucleotide sequence: TGTGCCAGCAGTTTATCTAGGGGGCTTCAGCCCCAGCATTTT. Encoded protein: CASSLSRGLQPQHF.